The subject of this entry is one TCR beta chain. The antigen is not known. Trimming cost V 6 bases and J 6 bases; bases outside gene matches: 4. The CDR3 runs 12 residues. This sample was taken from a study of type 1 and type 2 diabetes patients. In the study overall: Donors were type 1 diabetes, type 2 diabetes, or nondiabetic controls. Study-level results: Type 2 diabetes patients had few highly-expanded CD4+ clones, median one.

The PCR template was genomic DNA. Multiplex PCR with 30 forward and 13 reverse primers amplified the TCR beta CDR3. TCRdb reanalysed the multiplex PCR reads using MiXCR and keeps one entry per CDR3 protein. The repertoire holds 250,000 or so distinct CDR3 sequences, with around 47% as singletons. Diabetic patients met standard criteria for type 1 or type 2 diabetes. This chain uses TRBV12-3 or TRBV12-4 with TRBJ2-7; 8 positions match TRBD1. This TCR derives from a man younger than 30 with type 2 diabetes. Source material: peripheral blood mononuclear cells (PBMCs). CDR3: CASSFDRGEQYF. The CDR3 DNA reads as TGTGCCAGCAGCTTCGACAGGGGCGAGCAGTACTTC.